The 8 T cell receptor beta chains reported below all come from one sample, sequenced in a study of cytomegalovirus exposure and HLA in healthy donors. The PCR contained 60 Vbeta and 13 Jbeta primers. Using immunoSEQ multiplex PCR, the repertoire was profiled, and TCRdb retains in-frame clones only, with some absent. Of 170,000 or so clones detected, 60% to 85% appear once; the ten largest clones hold about 3%. The sequenced sample was PBMCs. Receptors were obtained from a male donor in good health and CMV-seronegative.

V is TRBV27 and J is TRBJ2-1; a possible D gene is TRBD2 (5 bases). CDR1 is MNHEY, CDR2 SMNVEV, per germline (reference sequence). The CDR3 extends over 11 amino acids. The V end was cut by 8 bases, the J end by 6 bases, with 8 bases between. The CDR3 nucleotides read TGTGCCAGCTTTGAGGGCAATGAGCAGTTCTTC. Amino acids: CASFEGNEQFF.

This rearrangement joins TRBV30 to TRBJ1-5, with D maybe TRBD1 (5 bases). Trimming removed 2 bases from V and 4 bases from J, with 12 bases in between. The CDR3 is made up of 14 amino acids. Germline V gene lookup returns CDR1 GTSNPN and CDR2 SVGIG (reference sequence). The CDR3, as DNA: TGTGCCTGGAGTTCGTTGGGGGGGAATCAGCCCCAGCATTTT. Translated: CAWSSLGGNQPQHF.

V usage is TRBV2 and J usage is TRBJ1-2, with D perhaps TRBD1 (6 bases). The V gene lost 4 bases and the J gene lost 2 bases, with 8 bases spanning the gap. The CDR3 covers 13 residues. The germline gives CDR1 SNHLY, CDR2 FYNNEI. The CDR3 reads CASSATGNYGYTF. CDR3 nucleotide sequence: TGTGCCAGCAGTGCCACAGGGAACTATGGCTACACCTTC.

In this sample, this clone turned up a few times. The rearrangement uses TRBV2 and TRBJ2-1; D perhaps matches TRBD2 (5 bases). Germline V gives CDR1 SNHLY, CDR2 FYNNEI. V lost 6 bases, J lost 8 bases, and 26 bases lay in between. The CDR3 totals 17 residues. The CDR3 nucleotides are TGTGCCAGCAGAGGACCTAGTGGGAGTAAGAAAGGTGATGAGCAGTTCTTC. Translated, it gives CASRGPSGSKKGDEQFF.

The V call is TRBV19, the J call TRBJ2-7, with D tentatively TRBD2 (5 bases). V was trimmed by 2 bases and J by 5 bases, leaving 10 bases between them. CDR3 length: 13 residues. The germline V gene encodes CDR1 LNHDA and CDR2 SQIVND (reference sequence). DNA of the CDR3: TGTGCCAGTAGTATAATGTCTAGCAACGAGCAGTACTTC. Translated: CASSIMSSNEQYF.

The rearrangement links TRBV5-1 to TRBJ2-5, with TRBD2 identical over 9 bases. The ends lost 1 base at V and 3 bases at J; junction bases unmatched: 1. The CDR3 is 14 amino acids. Per germline, CDR1 SGHRS and CDR2 YFSETQ. The CDR3 region is CASSLLAGEETQYF. The DNA of the CDR3 is TGCGCCAGCAGCTTGTTAGCGGGAGAAGAGACCCAGTACTTC.

The chain is built from TRBV9 and TRBJ1-1; the D is unclear. V lost 3 bases and J lost 0, with 3 bases in between. The germline CDR1 and CDR2 sequences are SGDLS and YYNGEE. The CDR3 sequence is 12 residues long. This CDR3 is CASSALNTEAFF. The CDR3 DNA sequence: TGTGCCAGCAGCGCGTTGAACACTGAAGCTTTCTTT.

This chain joins TRBV2 and TRBJ1-3; 10 bases map to TRBD1. V trimming: 8 bases; J trimming: 2 bases; junction bases outside the gene matches: 18. Germline V gene sequence: CDR1 SNHLY, CDR2 FYNNEI. The CDR3 covers 19 residues. The CDR3 sequence: CASRWMGFGDRGPGNTIYF. Written as DNA, the CDR3 is TGTGCCAGCCGATGGATGGGATTTGGGGACAGGGGACCTGGAAACACCATATATTTT.